This TCR beta chain stems from a study of blood T cell repertoires in COVID-19. Overall study: Sites across the United States, Italy and Spain contributed samples from acute and convalescent COVID-19. Nucleic acid was either cDNA or gDNA, and it came from T cells, B-cell-depleted T cells, or PBMCs.

Trimming left V 11 bases short and J 0 bases short, with 13 bases between. The CDR3 consists of 14 residues. Looked up from germline, CDR1 is LNHDA and CDR2 is SQIVND (reference sequence). As handled by the study authors: Amplification with reference gene primers provided the estimates of nucleated cell counts. The repertoire was sequenced with immunoSEQ multiplex PCR; TCRdb's copy has only in-frame clones and lacks some. V, J and clone size were drawn from that table, and D and trimming were deduced from the DNA. The repertoire holds around 130,000 clones, with around 89% as singletons. This chain links TRBV19 with TRBJ2-2; tentative D call: TRBD2 (6 bases). This TCR came from a man in his 70s with active COVID-19. Sequenced material: peripheral blood. The DNA for the CDR3 is TGTGCCGGGGGTGGAGGGACGAACACCGGGGAGCTGTTTTTT. It translates to CAGGGGTNTGELFF. Based on the CDR3 plus reference TRBV19 and TRBJ2-2, the full variable domain is DGGITQSPKYLFRKEGQNVTLSCEQNLNHDAMYWYRQDPGQGLRLIYYSQIVNDFQKGDIAEGYSVSREKKESFPLTVTSAQKNPTAFYLCAGGGGTNTGELFFGEGSRLTVL.